This T cell receptor (beta chain) was documented in a study of T cells after yellow fever vaccination. Study-wide findings and caveats: The bulk population could contribute abundant contaminating clonotypes to FACS-sorted repertoires.

TCRdb ran MiXCR on the 5' RACE reads and lists one entry per CDR3 protein. The sample holds some 550,000 distinct CDR3 sequences, roughly 21% seen once. This clonotype was seen only a few times. Its antigen is undetermined. Deletions cut 0 bases from V and 10 bases from J, with 11 bases between. Looked up from germline, CDR1 is SGDLS and CDR2 is YYNGEE. The CDR3 length is 14 residues. The sequences come from PBMCs, collected 15 days after the yellow fever booster vaccination. The chain recombines TRBV9 with TRBJ1-6, with TRBD1 as a possible D gene (6 bases). The origin of this receptor is a man under 40 who received the YFV17D yellow fever vaccine. CDR3 sequence: CASSVGQGQSPLHF. In DNA form, the CDR3 reads TGTGCCAGCAGCGTAGGGCAGGGACAATCACCCCTCCACTTT.